The source of this TCR beta chain is a study of response to subunit inactivated influenza vaccine. TCRdb re-derived calls from the RT-PCR reads in MiXCR, one entry per CDR3 protein. Here the sample spans fewer than 600,000 distinct CDR3 sequences, about 7.2% being singletons. This clonotype occurred a few times. The V gene end was trimmed by 4 bases and the J gene end by 5 bases; junction bases not matched to a gene: 7. CDR1 SGHRS and CDR2 YFSETQ come from the germline V gene. This CDR3 comprises 14 residues. The sample in question was PBMCs from blood, obtained less than 30 months after vaccination. The source of this sequence is a man aged 50-75 years who received an inactivated influenza vaccine. The rearrangement uses TRBV5-1 and TRBJ2-7; 9 bases agree with TRBD1. In nucleotides, the CDR3 is TGCGCCAGCAGCGAACAGGGGGCTGTTAACGAGCAGTACTTC. Translation gives CASSEQGAVNEQYF.